The 29 T cell receptor beta chains presented below share a single source sample, sequenced in a study of cytomegalovirus exposure and HLA in healthy donors. TCRdb's table, derived via immunoSEQ multiplex PCR, lists solely in-frame clones and lacks some. The data contain roughly 300,000 clones, around 90% of them singletons. The sample comprised PBMCs. These TCRs come from a woman younger than 45 in good health and CMV-seropositive.

J is TRBJ2-7 and V is TRBV5-1; 12 nucleotides agree with TRBD1. Unmatched junction bases numbered 4, after V lost 4 bases and J lost 2 bases. Germline CDR1 reads SGHRS; CDR2 reads YFSETQ. This CDR3 has 15 amino acids. Here the CDR3 DNA reads TGCGCCAGCAGCCAAGGGACAGGGGGCCCCTACGAGCAGTACTTC. As protein: CASSQGTGGPYEQYF.

The J gene is TRBJ2-1, the V gene TRBV25-1; 7 bases align to TRBD2. The ends lost 7 bases at V and 6 bases at J; junction bases unmatched: 3. Germline-derived CDR1 and CDR2 are MGHDK and SYGVNS. The CDR3 spans 12 residues. CDR3 DNA: TGTGCCAGCACAGCGGGATTCAATGAGCAGTTCTTC. Protein sequence: CASTAGFNEQFF.

The chain combines TRBV7-9 with TRBJ2-7; TRBD2 agrees at 7 bases. The CDR3 covers 14 residues. The J segment lost 1 base and the V segment lost 4 bases, leaving 4 bases of the junction unmatched. In germline, CDR1 is SEHNR, CDR2 FQNEAQ (reference sequence). CDR3 sequence (DNA): TGTGCCAGCAGCTATAGCGGGCTTTCCTACGAGCAGTACTTC. This codes for CASSYSGLSYEQYF.

The chain uses TRBV2 and TRBJ2-1, with 8 bases identical to TRBD1. CDR1 SNHLY and CDR2 FYNNEI come from the germline V gene. Trimming removed 6 bases from V and 6 bases from J; junction bases left unmatched: 4. The CDR3 is made up of 13 amino acids. As DNA, the CDR3 is TGTGCCAGCAGCCAGACAGGGGTCAATGAGCAGTTCTTC. Protein product: CASSQTGVNEQFF.

The chain recombines TRBV2 with TRBJ2-7, with TRBD2 as a possible D gene (5 bases). The V end lost 10 bases, the J end lost 1 base, and 14 bases lay between the germline ends. In germline, CDR1 is SNHLY, CDR2 FYNNEI. This CDR3 region has 13 residues. The CDR3 sequence is CAIRGALSYEQYF. In DNA form, the CDR3 reads TGTGCCATTCGGGGTGCCCTATCCTACGAGCAGTACTTC.

The chain combines TRBV9 with TRBJ2-7; 9 bases agree with TRBD1. The junction had 11 bases not matched to a gene; V was cut back by 3 bases and J by 7 bases. The germline V gene has CDR1 SGDLS and CDR2 YYNGEE. The CDR3 totals 15 residues. The CDR3 here is CASSAYSTGGKEQYF. CDR3 sequence (DNA): TGTGCCAGCAGCGCGTATTCGACAGGGGGTAAAGAGCAGTACTTC.

This chain uses TRBV30 with TRBJ1-1; 9 bases line up with TRBD1. The junction had 15 bases not matched to a gene; V was cut back by 2 bases and J by 11 bases. CDR1 and CDR2 from the germline V gene are GTSNPN and SVGIG (reference sequence). CDR3 length: 15 amino acids. The CDR3 DNA sequence: TGTGCCTGGAGTCCTCGACAGGGGGTCTCCCTTGGGGCTTTCTTT. It is translated as CAWSPRQGVSLGAFF.

The chain employs TRBV5-6 and TRBJ2-1; 8 bases map to TRBD1. The ends lost 8 bases at V and 6 bases at J; junction bases unmatched: 10. The length of the CDR3 is 14 residues. Germline lookup yields CDR1 SGHDT and CDR2 YYEEEE. As DNA, the CDR3 is TGTGCCAGTAGTACGACAGGGGTCAGCAATGAGCAGTTCTTC. As protein: CASSTTGVSNEQFF.

V gene TRBV5-5 combines with J gene TRBJ1-2; TRBD1 aligns across 7 bases. Germline trimming cut 7 bases from V and 3 bases from J; bases unmatched to any gene: 3. The CDR3 has 12 amino acids. CDR1 is SGHKS, CDR2 YYEKEE, per germline (reference sequence). CDR3 bases: TGTGCCAGCGGTCAGGGGGACTATGGCTACACCTTC. Residues: CASGQGDYGYTF.

CDR3 amino acids: CASSVRGRAGILAKNIQYF. In DNA form, the CDR3 reads TGTGCCAGCAGCGTACGCGGGAGGGCCGGAATCCTCGCCAAAAACATTCAGTACTTC. The chain couples TRBV5-6 to TRBJ2-4, with 9 bases lining up with TRBD2. The CDR3 consists of 19 residues. The V segment lost 4 bases and the J segment 1 base; nucleotides outside the gene matches: 15. Per germline, CDR1 SGHDT and CDR2 YYEEEE.

The gene calls are TRBV9 and TRBJ2-3; 12 nucleotides align to TRBD2. The V and J ends lost 0 bases and 5 bases, in that order; junction bases with no gene match: 7. The germline V gene encodes CDR1 SGDLS and CDR2 YYNGEE. The length of the CDR3 is 17 residues. The CDR3 bases are TGTGCCAGCAGCGTAGACCTAGCGGGAGGGGTGGAAGATACGCAGTATTTT. Amino acid sequence: CASSVDLAGGVEDTQYF.

The chain links TRBV29-1 to TRBJ2-7; tentative D call: TRBD2 (6 bases). V was pared by 7 bases and J by 2 bases, with 15 bases between. The CDR3 sequence is 13 residues long. Germline V gives CDR1 SQVTM, CDR2 ANQGSEA. CDR3 region: CSATGDWPYEQYF. The DNA of the CDR3 is TGCAGCGCTACCGGGGACTGGCCCTACGAGCAGTACTTC.

This chain connects TRBV5-1 to TRBJ1-2; D not certain. Germline V gives CDR1 SGHRS, CDR2 YFSETQ. CDR3 size: 13 residues. V was pared by 3 bases and J by 6 bases, with 12 bases between. The CDR3 region has the DNA TGCGCCAGCAGCTCTTCGGGGATCCATGGCTACACCTTC. This translates into CASSSSGIHGYTF.

The chain links TRBV5-6 to TRBJ1-1; TRBD1 agrees at 9 bases. This CDR3 contains 14 residues. CDR1 and CDR2 (germline): SGHDT, YYEEEE. V dropped 0 bases and J dropped 10; count of bases not matched to a gene: 7. The CDR3 bases are TGTGCCAGCAGCTTGGACAGGGGGCTGAGGGGAGCTTTCTTT. It is translated as CASSLDRGLRGAFF.

J is TRBJ2-3 and V is TRBV7-2; TRBD2 aligns across 8 bases. The J segment lost 5 bases and the V segment lost 3 bases, leaving 10 bases of the junction unmatched. The V gene's germline CDR1 is SGHTA and CDR2 FQGNSA. The CDR3 totals 16 residues. CDR3 amino acids: CASSFPGGPRQDTQYF. Here the CDR3 DNA reads TGTGCCAGCAGCTTCCCGGGGGGGCCCCGGCAAGATACGCAGTATTTT.

This clone appeared a few times. V is TRBV4-3 and J is TRBJ1-3, with a tentative D call TRBD1 (6 bases). The CDR3 is 16 residues long. The germline V gene encodes CDR1 LGHNA and CDR2 YSLEER. V gave up 4 bases and J gave up 4 bases, with 17 bases separating them. The CDR3 DNA reads as TGCGCCAGCAGCCCCGCGGGGGCGCTGGAAGGAAACACCATATATTTT. Its translation is CASSPAGALEGNTIYF.

V usage is TRBV28 and J usage is TRBJ1-5; possibly TRBD1 for D (5 bases). Germline V CDR1 and CDR2: MDHEN, SYDVKM. This CDR3 spans 14 amino acids. Trimming pared 5 bases from V and 3 bases from J, leaving 11 bases between. The CDR3 protein is CASSLRGTNQPQHF. CDR3 DNA sequence: TGTGCCAGCAGTCTCCGCGGGACCAATCAGCCCCAGCATTTT.

The chain recombines TRBV7-6 with TRBJ2-1; 9 nucleotides match TRBD2. Looked up from germline, CDR1 is SGHVS and CDR2 is FNYEAQ. CDR3 length: 17 amino acids. Losses at the gene ends were 1 base for V and 12 bases for J; bases not matched to a gene: 16. The CDR3 spells CASSLGTGGSRAGGQFF. DNA of the CDR3: TGTGCCAGCAGCTTAGGGACCGGGGGTAGTAGAGCGGGAGGGCAGTTCTTC.

The chain carries TRBV7-9 and TRBJ1-2; 7 bases fit TRBD1. J was trimmed by 4 bases and V by 5 bases; bases with no gene match: 4. This CDR3 is built from 13 residues. In germline, CDR1 is SEHNR, CDR2 FQNEAQ (reference sequence). In DNA form, the CDR3 reads TGTGCCAGCAGCACAGGGGCGGGCTATGGCTACACCTTC. Amino acid sequence: CASSTGAGYGYTF.

The chain carries TRBV6-1 and TRBJ1-3; D is undetermined. Looked up from germline, CDR1 is MNHNS and CDR2 is SASEGT. V lost 3 bases and J 2 bases, leaving 8 bases between the germline ends. The CDR3 is made up of 14 amino acids. Here the CDR3 DNA reads TGTGCCAGCAGTGATCTGGGCGCTGGAAACACCATATATTTT. This sequence encodes CASSDLGAGNTIYF.

The chain has TRBV5-1 and TRBJ1-1; 8 bases are a match to TRBD1. This CDR3 spans 13 amino acids. The germline gives CDR1 SGHRS, CDR2 YFSETQ. V gave up 5 bases and J gave up 4 bases; unmatched junction bases: 4. The CDR3 sequence is CASRTTGGTEAFF. In DNA form, the CDR3 reads TGCGCCAGCAGAACAACAGGGGGCACTGAAGCTTTCTTT.

The chain combines TRBV7-3 with TRBJ2-3, with D possibly being TRBD2 (5 bases). V lost 2 bases, J lost 1 base, and 13 bases lay in between. The CDR3 is made up of 16 amino acids. CDR1 and CDR2 (germline): SGHTA, FQGTGA. CDR3 coding DNA: TGTGCCAGCAGCTTAGGGAGTCCCCCCCGCACAGATACGCAGTATTTT. This gives the protein CASSLGSPPRTDTQYF. The full variable domain, its missing parts supplied by reference TRBV7-3 and TRBJ2-3, is GAGVSQTPSNKVTEKGKYVELRCDPISGHTALYWYRQSLGQGPEFLIYFQGTGAADDSGLPNDRFFAVRPEGSVSTLKIQRTERGDSAVYLCASSLGSPPRTDTQYFGPGTRLTVL.

The genes are TRBV30 and TRBJ2-7; 10 nucleotides match TRBD2. Per germline, CDR1 GTSNPN and CDR2 SVGIG (reference sequence). The J segment lost 1 base and the V segment lost 3 bases, leaving 3 bases of the junction unmatched. The CDR3 totals 14 residues. The CDR3 protein is CAWRASGSSYEQYF. CDR3 DNA sequence: TGTGCCTGGAGAGCTAGCGGGAGTTCCTACGAGCAGTACTTC.

The V gene is TRBV4-3, the J gene TRBJ2-2; D uncertain. Trimming took off 0 bases at V and 3 bases at J, with 5 bases between the two ends. Germline V lookup: CDR1 LGHNA, CDR2 YSLEER. CDR3 length equals 14 residues. CDR3 region: CASSQDWDTGELFF. CDR3 DNA: TGCGCCAGCAGCCAAGATTGGGACACCGGGGAGCTGTTTTTT.

This clone was observed a handful of times. The V and J genes are TRBV2 and TRBJ1-2; 9 bases line up with TRBD1. V dropped 6 bases and J dropped 8; count of bases not matched to a gene: 10. The CDR3 loop spans 14 amino acids. CDR1 is SNHLY, CDR2 FYNNEI, per germline. The CDR3 region is CASRGSGTGRGYTF. The CDR3 DNA follows: TGTGCCAGCAGAGGATCCGGGACAGGGAGAGGCTACACCTTC.

The gene calls are TRBV6-5 and TRBJ2-2; 9 positions match TRBD1. Germline V gives CDR1 MNHEY, CDR2 SVGAGI. The CDR3 runs to 15 residues. With V trimmed by 6 bases and J by 5 bases, 7 bases remained unmatched. This CDR3 reads CASSSGTGRTGELFF. The CDR3, as DNA: TGTGCCAGCAGCTCCGGGACAGGGAGAACCGGGGAGCTGTTTTTT.

The chain has TRBV19 and TRBJ2-1, with D maybe TRBD1 (5 bases). The germline V and J ends were trimmed by 7 bases and 7 bases, with 17 bases remaining between them. There are 14 residues in the CDR3. The germline V gene encodes CDR1 LNHDA and CDR2 SQIVND (reference sequence). CDR3 in DNA: TGTGCCAGTACCTCCGCCCCCCAGGGTAATGAGCAGTTCTTC. Translation gives CASTSAPQGNEQFF.

The chain couples TRBV5-1 to TRBJ1-4; D not certain. Trimming cost V 5 bases and J 0 bases, with 8 bases left between them. The CDR3 spans 14 residues. Per the germline V gene, CDR1 is SGHRS and CDR2 is YFSETQ. The CDR3 loop reads CASSRDSTNEKLFF. The DNA of the CDR3 is TGCGCCAGCAGTCGGGATTCAACTAATGAAAAACTGTTTTTT.

The gene calls are TRBV4-2 and TRBJ2-2; 10 bases match TRBD1. The CDR3 consists of 16 residues. J lost 6 bases, V lost 4 bases, and 8 bases had no gene match. CDR1 and CDR2 from the germline V gene are LGHNA and YNFKEQ. CDR3 in amino acids: CASSLGTGDIAGELFF. The CDR3 DNA is TGTGCCAGCAGCCTGGGGACAGGGGATATTGCCGGGGAGCTGTTTTTT.